This TCR beta chain appears in the sequencing data of a study of blood T cells in healthy people across ages. Whole-study context: Every two T cells gave about one barcoded beta molecule via template switching. The study, taken as a whole, reports: Estimates drawn from one million T cells were deemed to understate diversity. A roughly linear age-dependent decrease characterized TCR beta diversity per million T cells.

At least 7 million PBMCs were isolated per sample. This clonotype was picked up many times. Its antigen is currently unknown. The use of a sample-barcoded 5' primer and a J-beta primer mix characterized a second PCR of about 7 to 12 cycles. TCRdb processed the 5' RACE reads anew with MiXCR; each CDR3 protein has one entry. The profile shows roughly 1.6 million distinct CDR3 sequences, about 31% of them singletons. Sequenced material: blood. The sequence was obtained from a woman aged 25 to 39 in good health.

CDR3 region: CASRYAGTSGANEQFF. CDR3 sequence (DNA): TGTGCCAGCAGATACGCCGGGACTAGCGGGGCTAATGAGCAGTTCTTC. This chain links TRBV12-3 or TRBV12-4 with TRBJ2-1, with TRBD2 matching over 13 bases. After removal of 6 bases from V and 7 bases from J, the junction contained 9 bases not matched to a gene. The CDR3 has 16 residues.